This entry describes one T cell receptor (beta chain). V dropped 3 bases and J dropped 6 bases, with 16 bases sitting between them. The CDR3 loop spans 15 amino acids. Germline V gives CDR1 LNHNV, CDR2 YYDKDF (reference sequence). Clones were sequenced by immunoSEQ multiplex PCR, and TCRdb holds only the in-frame ones, with some missing. The data show some 260,000 clones, roughly 90% seen once. This record belongs to a study of cytomegalovirus exposure and HLA in healthy donors. The sequence derives from a man between 18 and 35 years old in good health and CMV-seropositive. The chain has TRBV15 and TRBJ2-3, with D tentatively TRBD1 (7 bases). The sequenced sample was PBMCs. The CDR3 DNA follows: TGTGCCACCAGCAGCGGCGGGACAGCGATGGATACGCAGTATTTT. Translated: CATSSGGTAMDTQYF.